This is a list of T cell receptor beta chains from one sample in a study of T cells in narcolepsy. Libraries were prepared by immunoSEQ multiplex PCR; TCRdb keeps only in-frame clonotypes and omits some of them. The table has about 34,000 clones, 80% to 85% seen once. The sample comprised CD45RA- memory CD4+ T cells from PBMCs. Receptor source: a human donor with narcolepsy. Each CDR3 is given with its conserved first and last residue. D genes are given only for firm matches.

v_call	cdr3_length	d_call	j_call	cdr3_aa
TRBV18	16	NA	TRBJ1-1	CASSPGVEGGNTEAFF
TRBV2	11	NA	TRBJ2-7	CASSENYEQYF
TRBV11-2	14	NA	TRBJ1-1	CASSSGNRNTEAFF
TRBV27	15	NA	TRBJ2-2	CASSLSPSKVRELFF
TRBV5-6	13	NA	TRBJ1-1	CASSKDTYTEAFF
TRBV28	16	NA	TRBJ1-4	CASGSQGPPTNEKLFF
TRBV19	12	NA	TRBJ1-1	CASTARGQRAFF
TRBV30	14	NA	TRBJ1-2	CAWSRPPDGYGYTF
TRBV19	15	NA	TRBJ1-1	CASRGNWQGTLEAFF
TRBV30	16	NA	TRBJ1-4	CAWRRPLWVVDEKLFF
TRBV5-1	14	TRBD1	TRBJ2-1	CASSSGQGSNEQFF
TRBV6-1	15	NA	TRBJ2-1	CASSEVAAGAGEQFF
TRBV6-6	13	NA	TRBJ1-5	CASSGQGIQPQHF
TRBV5-1	19	TRBD1	TRBJ2-7	CASSSPPGQGFGVGYEQYF
TRBV5-1	13	NA	TRBJ2-1	CASATGLSDEQFF
TRBV30	13	TRBD2	TRBJ2-1	CACPTKRGNEQFF
TRBV6-6	11	NA	TRBJ1-2	CASTGGLGYTF
TRBV7-3	14	NA	TRBJ2-2	CASSRDSSTGELFF
TRBV5-1	15	NA	TRBJ2-2	CASSGDATNTGELFF
TRBV13	11	NA	TRBJ2-3	CASSFVDTQYF
TRBV11-2	15	NA	NA	CASSLVSSVFYEQYF
TRBV7-2	14	NA	TRBJ2-1	CASTSWGGLDEQFF
TRBV2	15	TRBD1	TRBJ1-6	CASSPYRGDNSPLHF
TRBV19	14	TRBD1	TRBJ1-5	CASLGQPSNQPQHF
TRBV7-3	14	NA	TRBJ2-3	CASSLKSWADTQYF
TRBV11-3	16	NA	TRBJ2-3	CASSLQGGDSTDTQYF
TRBV10-3	22	TRBD2	TRBJ2-6	CAISERLLELAGRPSGANVLTF
TRBV19	16	TRBD1	TRBJ1-3	CASSRDRASSGNTIYF
TRBV2	14	TRBD1	TRBJ1-6	CASRGQGVGSPLHF
TRBV19	11	NA	TRBJ2-1	CASSTLFEQFF
TRBV6-4	14	NA	TRBJ1-2	CASSQEPSGYGYTF
TRBV10-1	15	TRBD2	TRBJ2-5	CASSDGSGGMKTQYF
TRBV2	12	NA	TRBJ1-4	CATNGGDEKLFF
TRBV10-3	16	TRBD1	TRBJ1-6	CAISESGQAYNSPLHF
TRBV6-1	14	TRBD1	TRBJ1-1	CASSVRTGGTEAFF
TRBV11-2	13	NA	TRBJ2-7	CASTPWGSYEQYF
TRBV27	16	NA	TRBJ1-5	CASSSRVVGNNQPQHF
TRBV6-6	13	TRBD1	TRBJ1-2	CASSSGQGYGYTF
TRBV19	17	TRBD2	TRBJ2-3	CASSSATSGSNTDTQYF
TRBV6-5	14	NA	TRBJ2-7	CASSEGLLLYEQYF
TRBV2	15	NA	TRBJ1-1	CASEVIRGWNTEAFF
TRBV11-1	15	TRBD1	TRBJ1-1	CASSSQTGRGTEAFF
TRBV6-5	14	NA	TRBJ2-6	CASTDFYGANVLTF
TRBV2	12	NA	TRBJ1-1	CASSRAPAEAFF
TRBV9	13	NA	TRBJ2-6	CASSVTGANVLTF
TRBV4-1	18	TRBD2	TRBJ2-3	CASSQAPTSGLATYTQYF
TRBV15	14	TRBD1	TRBJ1-1	CATSIDRAGTEAFF
TRBV13	16	NA	TRBJ1-3	CASSRRQVLSGNTIYF
TRBV9	16	TRBD1	TRBJ2-5	CASSVGRQGKGETQYF
TRBV6-1	13	NA	TRBJ1-4	CASSIGRDEKLFF
TRBV6-4	14	NA	TRBJ1-1	CASRKDRQNTEAFF
TRBV10-3	15	NA	TRBJ2-6	CAISEAVTGANVLTF
TRBV5-4	16	NA	TRBJ2-2	CASSLDLRVNTGELFF
TRBV6-5	13	NA	TRBJ2-3	CASKRDHTDTQYF